This TCR beta chain was documented in a study of cytomegalovirus exposure and HLA in healthy donors. Study summary: Out of 350 to 400 genotyped donors, less than 90% belonged to the Caucasian-associated ancestry cluster.

V lost 6 bases to trimming and J lost 4 bases; unmatched junction nucleotides: 8. This CDR3 is 14 amino acids long. Germline V gene lookup returns CDR1 LNHDA and CDR2 SQIVND (reference sequence). 60 Vbeta and 13 Jbeta primers were used in PCR. Produced via immunoSEQ multiplex PCR; TCRdb's table is partial and in-frame only. The sample has 100,000 to 150,000 clones, 77% seen once. This clone was seen just once. The source material was PBMCs. The chain combines TRBV19 with TRBJ1-2; 7 bases are a match to TRBD1. The origin of this receptor is a human donor in good health. DNA of the CDR3: TGTGCCAGTAGCGACAGGGAGTCCTTCTATGGCTACACCTTC. This encodes CASSDRESFYGYTF.